This T cell receptor beta chain emerged from a study of shared clonotypes between healthy human individuals. As for the study in general: Per-donor plates numbered three CD4 naive, three CD4 memory, two CD8 naive and one CD8 memory.

Every donor was a Caucasian adult from Nashville, Tennessee. The test was conducted at deep level. Method: immunoSEQ multiplex PCR; TCRdb's copy keeps in-frame clones and lacks some. The sample holds 2 million to 2.5 million clones, roughly 93% seen once. The receptor comes from a young man in good health. Some clones in this sample may be carry-over from other donors' samples. The specimen sequenced was naive CD4+ T cells from PBMCs. As for subset: CD45RA+ positively selected.

CDR3 region: CASSLAAGSVEKLFF. CDR3 in DNA: TGCGCCAGCAGCTTGGCCGCGGGGAGCGTGGAAAAACTGTTTTTT. The rearrangement links TRBV5-1 to TRBJ1-4; no firm D call. The V gene's germline CDR1 is SGHRS and CDR2 YFSETQ. This CDR3 comprises 15 residues. V lost 0 bases and J 8 bases, leaving 14 bases between the germline ends. Looking up the rest from reference TRBV5-1 and TRBJ1-4 gives the full variable domain: KAGVTQTPRYLIKTRGQQVTLSCSPISGHRSVSWYQQTPGQGLQFLFEYFSETQRNKGNFPGRFSGRQFSNSRSEMNVSTLELGDSALYLCASSLAAGSVEKLFFGSGTQLSVL.